The 17 T cell receptor beta chains reported below all come from one sample, sequenced in a study of PD-L1 blockade in urothelial cancer. Assay used: immunoSEQ multiplex PCR; TCRdb lists only in-frame clones, some missing. The profile covers approximately 65,000 clones, with roughly 89% appearing a single time and approximately 3.5% taken by the ten largest. Sequencing used PBMCs, obtained around atezolizumab (anti-PD-L1) treatment. These receptor sequences come from a man aged 60 to 69 with urothelial cancer.

Concerning this clone: The junction and the germline gene differ at one end; a read error may be behind it. The rearrangement links TRBV6-1 to TRBJ2-3, with D possibly matching TRBD2 (6 bases). Looked up from germline, CDR1 is MNHNS and CDR2 is SASEGT. The length of the CDR3 is 13 residues. As DNA, the CDR3 is TGTGCCAGCTTCTCAGGACCGGGACTTGACCCCGTTTTT. Translation: CASFSGPGLDPVF.

This clone was picked up one time. The J gene is TRBJ2-7, the V gene TRBV7-6, with 12 bases aligning to TRBD2. Trimming at V came to 5 bases and at J to 7 bases, leaving 6 bases not matched to a gene. Germline V gives CDR1 SGHVS, CDR2 FNYEAQ. The CDR3 contains 14 residues. The CDR3: CASSQGLAGREQYF. The CDR3, as DNA: TGTGCCAGCAGCCAGGGACTAGCGGGTCGGGAGCAGTACTTC.

The chain recombines TRBV30 with TRBJ1-2, with 8 bases aligning to TRBD1. The V gene's germline CDR1 is GTSNPN and CDR2 SVGIG (reference sequence). The CDR3 consists of 12 residues. J gave up 4 bases and V 7 bases, and 5 bases lay outside the gene matches. Here the CDR3 reads CASQGQAYGYTF. In DNA, the CDR3 is TGTGCCTCCCAGGGACAGGCCTATGGCTACACCTTC.

Only one count was recorded for this clone. This chain uses TRBV27 with TRBJ2-7; 7 bases line up with TRBD2. The CDR3 totals 15 residues. Germline CDR1 reads MNHEY; CDR2 reads SMNVEV (reference sequence). Losses at the gene ends were 6 bases for V and 6 bases for J; bases not matched to a gene: 14. The CDR3 sequence is CASSGRGFGYSEQYF. Written as DNA, the CDR3 is TGTGCCAGCAGCGGGCGGGGGTTTGGGTATTCCGAGCAGTACTTC.

CDR3 bases: TGTGCCAGCAGTTTAGGGGGCGGCTATGGCTACACCTTC. It yields the protein CASSLGGGYGYTF. V is TRBV6-5 and J is TRBJ1-2; TRBD1 matches at 7 bases. The junction had 3 bases not matched to a gene; V was cut back by 4 bases and J by 4 bases. The CDR3 has 13 residues. From germline, CDR1 is MNHEY and CDR2 SVGAGI.

J is TRBJ1-5 and V is TRBV28; perhaps TRBD1 as D (6 bases). V shed 5 bases and J shed 9 bases, with 17 bases lying between them. The CDR3 contains 14 residues. CDR1 MDHEN and CDR2 SYDVKM come from the germline V gene. CDR3: CASSTGGAPGPQHF. CDR3 nucleotides: TGTGCCAGCAGTACCGGGGGGGCGCCAGGGCCCCAGCATTTT.

The rearrangement uses TRBV29-1 and TRBJ2-7; TRBD2 matches at 7 bases. Germline CDR1 is SQVTM and CDR2 is ANQGSEA. J gave up 2 bases and V 0 bases, and 4 bases lay outside the gene matches. The CDR3 runs to 14 residues. Here the CDR3 reads CSVEDGGTAYEQYF. In DNA, the CDR3 is TGCAGCGTTGAAGACGGGGGGACTGCCTACGAGCAGTACTTC.

On this clone itself: No conserved phenylalanine or tryptophan ends this CDR3, so it is likely a read error. Because the CDR3's place on the DNA is in doubt, the DNA is left out and the CDR3 is given as listed by TCRdb. V usage is TRBV5-1 and J usage is TRBJ1-1. The V gene's germline CDR1 is SGHRS and CDR2 YFSETQ. The CDR3 extends over 8 residues, inclusive of both ends. The CDR3 protein is CASSGTPG.

The rearrangement links TRBV7-3 to TRBJ2-3, with a possible D match to TRBD1 (5 bases). There are 12 residues in the CDR3. CDR1 is SGHTA, CDR2 FQGTGA, per germline. Trimming removed 3 bases from V and 4 bases from J, with 5 bases in between. The CDR3 protein is CASSLTADTQYF. The CDR3 region has the DNA TGTGCCAGCAGCTTGACAGCAGATACGCAGTATTTT.

The rearrangement joins TRBV5-6 to TRBJ1-4, with 7 nucleotides matching TRBD1. CDR3 length: 14 residues. V shed 4 bases, J shed 4 bases, and the junction held 4 bases outside the gene matches. From germline, CDR1 is SGHDT and CDR2 YYEEEE. CDR3 in amino acids: CASSRDSNNEKLFF. The CDR3 region has the DNA TGTGCCAGCAGCCGGGACAGCAATAATGAAAAACTGTTTTTT.

This chain connects TRBV19 to TRBJ1-4, with TRBD1 matching 8 bases. Germline CDR1 LNHDA, CDR2 SQIVND (reference sequence). V shed 6 bases and J 7 bases; nucleotides not matched to a gene: 10. This CDR3 region has 15 residues. CDR3 coding DNA: TGTGCCAGTAGCAACAGGGGGACGAATGGTGAAAAACTGTTTTTT. Encoded protein: CASSNRGTNGEKLFF.

V and J are TRBV18 and TRBJ1-1; 10 nucleotides line up with TRBD1. The V segment lost 4 bases and the J segment 7 bases; nucleotides outside the gene matches: 6. Germline assignment: CDR1 KGHSH and CDR2 LQKENI. The CDR3 covers 14 residues. The CDR3 coding sequence is TGTGCCAGCTCACATCCCGGGACAGGGGTTGAAGCTTTCTTT. Translation: CASSHPGTGVEAFF.

J is TRBJ2-5 and V is TRBV30, with a possible D match to TRBD1 (6 bases). CDR1 is GTSNPN and CDR2 is SVGIG in the germline V gene (reference sequence). Trimming removed 5 bases at V and 5 bases at J, with 15 bases between. This CDR3 is built from 13 residues. CDR3 DNA sequence: TGTGCCTGGGACAGGCGCACGTCGGAGACCCAGTACTTC. It translates to CAWDRRTSETQYF.

The chain has TRBV7-2 and TRBJ2-7; no clear D. Germline V gene data show CDR1 as SGHTA and CDR2 as FQGNSA. Trimming removed 5 bases at V and 2 bases at J, with 4 bases between. This CDR3 is 11 amino acids long. The CDR3 DNA reads as TGTGCCAGCAGCCTAACCTACGAGCAGTACTTC. Translated, it gives CASSLTYEQYF.

V is TRBV4-3 and J is TRBJ2-3; D is possibly TRBD2 (6 bases). CDR1 LGHNA and CDR2 YSLEER come from the germline V gene. V gave up 0 bases and J gave up 5 bases, with 12 bases separating them. The CDR3 length is 15 residues. CDR3 sequence: CASSQDYQGGDTQYF. CDR3 DNA sequence: TGCGCCAGCAGCCAAGATTACCAGGGAGGAGATACGCAGTATTTT.

The CDR3: CASSGQEYTEAFF. CDR3 sequence (DNA): TGTGCCAGCAGTGGACAGGAGTACACTGAAGCTTTCTTT. This sequence joins TRBV2 and TRBJ1-1; D might be TRBD1 (6 bases). The CDR3 is 13 amino acids. CDR1 is SNHLY and CDR2 is FYNNEI in the germline V gene. Trimming removed 4 bases from V and 3 bases from J, with 9 bases in between.

In its sample, this clone was seen once. This chain uses TRBV10-2 with TRBJ2-1; 11 nucleotides agree with TRBD1. V gave up 1 base and J gave up 6 bases; unmatched junction bases: 2. The CDR3 spans 15 residues. The V gene's germline CDR1 is WSHSY and CDR2 SAAADI. In DNA, the CDR3 is TGCGCCAGCAGTGAGTTGGGACAGGGGGGCAATGAGCAGTTCTTC. Translating it yields CASSELGQGGNEQFF.